Below are 19 T cell receptor beta chains sequenced from a single sample in a study of T cell responses to AZD1222 COVID-19 vaccine. TCRdb's table, derived via immunoSEQ multiplex PCR, lists solely in-frame clones and lacks some. The profile shows about 56,000 clones, roughly 85% of them singletons. This specimen was peripheral blood, taken on day 0 of AZD1222 vaccination. The receptor set was obtained from an adult in good health.

The chain has TRBV20-1 and TRBJ1-5, with no clear D. Germline V lookup: CDR1 DFQATT, CDR2 SNEGSKA (reference sequence). Trimming removed 3 bases from V and 3 bases from J, with 15 bases in between. This CDR3 spans 15 amino acids. CDR3 nucleotides: TGCAGTGCTAGTGAGGCCATTCGACCCAATCAGCCCCAGCATTTT. Translating gives CSASEAIRPNQPQHF.

The genes are TRBV4-2 and TRBJ2-1; D is ambiguous. CDR1 is LGHNA and CDR2 is YNFKEQ in the germline V gene. V dropped 0 bases and J dropped 0 bases, with 6 bases sitting between them. There are 15 residues in the CDR3. The CDR3, as DNA: TGTGCCAGCAGCCAAGACTGGGGCTCCTACAATGAGCAGTTCTTC. Its protein is CASSQDWGSYNEQFF.

This chain links TRBV27 with TRBJ2-7; D gene ambiguous. The germline gives CDR1 MNHEY, CDR2 SMNVEV (reference sequence). The ends were cut back, 3 bases at V and 2 bases at J, with 8 bases in the middle. The CDR3 spans 13 residues. The DNA of the CDR3 is TGTGCCAGCAGTTTTGTAGGGCCCTACGAGCAGTACTTC. It yields the protein CASSFVGPYEQYF.

The V call is TRBV19, the J call TRBJ2-1; 9 bases agree with TRBD2. Germline V lookup: CDR1 LNHDA, CDR2 SQIVND (reference sequence). This CDR3 contains 15 residues. After removal of 3 bases from V and 9 bases from J, the junction contained 9 bases not matched to a gene. As DNA, the CDR3 is TGTGCCAGTAGTATTCTTGGCGGGGGGGCCCTTGAGCAGTTCTTC. Protein sequence: CASSILGGGALEQFF.

V and J are TRBV5-1 and TRBJ2-7, with 10 bases that match TRBD2. The CDR3 consists of 16 residues. Per the germline V gene, CDR1 is SGHRS and CDR2 is YFSETQ. V shed 4 bases, J shed 0 bases, and the junction held 7 bases outside the gene matches. The CDR3 sequence is CASSLSSGGSSYEQYF. CDR3 nucleotide sequence: TGCGCCAGCAGCCTCTCTAGCGGGGGTAGCTCCTACGAGCAGTACTTC.

As concerns this clone: Its ends do not fully match the called genes, so a read error is possible. This chain connects TRBV29-1 to TRBJ2-1, with 10 bases aligning to TRBD1. Germline assignment: CDR1 SQVTM and CDR2 ANQGSEA. The CDR3 is 10 amino acids. The CDR3 sequence is CSVIGQGVIF. The DNA for the CDR3 is TGCAGCGTTATCGGACAGGGGGTGATCTTC.

In DNA, the CDR3 is TGCAGCGTTGACCAGGGTCCCGATGGCGGCTACACCTTC. This sequence encodes CSVDQGPDGGYTF. This chain connects TRBV29-1 to TRBJ1-2, with D possibly TRBD1 on 5 matching bases. CDR3 length equals 13 residues. V was trimmed by 3 bases and J by 8 bases, leaving 16 bases between them. CDR1 SQVTM and CDR2 ANQGSEA come from the germline V gene.

The rearrangement uses TRBV5-1 and TRBJ2-7, with D hard to call. This CDR3 has 13 amino acids. Trimming stripped 5 bases from V and 6 bases from J, with 15 bases between. Germline CDR1 is SGHRS and CDR2 is YFSETQ. The CDR3 sequence: CASRETDPREQYF. The DNA for the CDR3 is TGCGCCAGCAGAGAAACGGACCCCCGCGAGCAGTACTTC.

The rearrangement uses TRBV19 and TRBJ1-4; 9 nucleotides agree with TRBD1. The CDR3 is 18 residues long. The V gene's germline CDR1 is LNHDA and CDR2 SQIVND (reference sequence). V shed 5 bases, J shed 2 bases, and the junction held 12 bases outside the gene matches. The CDR3 here is CASSLRDRAVPTNEKLFF. The CDR3 bases are TGTGCCAGTAGTCTCCGGGACAGGGCGGTACCTACTAATGAAAAACTGTTTTTT.

The V and J genes are TRBV11-3 and TRBJ2-2; D might be TRBD1 or TRBD2, each matching 6 bases. Trimming took off 6 bases at V and 6 bases at J, with 20 bases between the two ends. The CDR3 is 16 amino acids. The germline V gene has CDR1 SGHNT and CDR2 YENEEA. CDR3 region: CASSKGGLFFPGELFF. The CDR3 DNA follows: TGTGCCAGCAGTAAAGGGGGGCTGTTCTTCCCCGGGGAGCTGTTTTTT. The entire variable domain, with the rest obtained from reference TRBV11-3 and TRBJ2-2, is as follows: EAGVVQSPRYKIIEKKQPVAFWCNPISGHNTLYWYLQNLGQGPELLIRYENEEAVDDSQLPKDRFSAERLKGVDSTLKIQPAELGDSAVYLCASSKGGLFFPGELFFGEGSRLTVL.

This clone was seen a single time. This sequence joins TRBV28 and TRBJ2-5; 9 bases fit TRBD2. Unmatched junction bases numbered 2, after V lost 7 bases and J lost 5 bases. CDR1 and CDR2 (germline): MDHEN, SYDVKM. The CDR3 runs to 12 residues. The CDR3 DNA sequence: TGTGCCAGCACTGGACTAGCGGAGACCCAGTACTTC. This codes for CASTGLAETQYF.

This chain uses TRBV12-3 or TRBV12-4 with TRBJ2-5, with unresolved D. V lost 6 bases, J lost 5 bases, and 13 bases lay in between. The CDR3 totals 13 residues. CDR3 sequence: CASRSPAHETQYF. The CDR3 bases are TGTGCCAGCAGGTCCCCAGCCCACGAGACCCAGTACTTC.

The genes are TRBV5-6 and TRBJ2-3, with 7 bases aligning to TRBD2. V shed 4 bases and J 0 bases; nucleotides not matched to a gene: 8. This CDR3 has 16 amino acids. The V gene's germline CDR1 is SGHDT and CDR2 YYEEEE. The CDR3 sequence is CASSLGSGGSTDTQYF. CDR3 sequence (DNA): TGTGCCAGCAGCCTGGGGTCGGGGGGTAGCACAGATACGCAGTATTTT.

J is TRBJ2-5 and V is TRBV30, with D hard to call. The germline V gene has CDR1 GTSNPN and CDR2 SVGIG (reference sequence). Trimming stripped 1 base from V and 4 bases from J, with 7 bases between. The length of the CDR3 is 12 residues. CDR3: CAWSESRETQYF. DNA of the CDR3: TGTGCCTGGAGTGAGTCCCGAGAGACCCAGTACTTC.

This clone has just one count. This chain connects TRBV7-2 to TRBJ1-5; D uncertain. The CDR3 extends over 13 amino acids. Germline V lookup: CDR1 SGHTA, CDR2 FQGNSA. Trimming stripped 2 bases from V and 9 bases from J, with 11 bases between. The CDR3 DNA is TGTGCCAGCAGCTTAAGTGAGAGGTCGCCCCAGCATTTT. Translated: CASSLSERSPQHF.

This sequence joins TRBV5-6 and TRBJ2-7; 10 bases are shared with TRBD1. Germline V CDR1 and CDR2: SGHDT, YYEEEE. The CDR3 totals 15 residues. Trimming removed 1 base from V and 4 bases from J; junction bases left unmatched: 5. In DNA, the CDR3 is TGTGCCAGCAGCTTGATGGGGACAGGGGAATACGAGCAGTACTTC. Its translation is CASSLMGTGEYEQYF.

The chain combines TRBV2 with TRBJ2-1, with D possibly being TRBD2 (5 bases). The CDR3 is 14 amino acids. The germline CDR1 and CDR2 sequences are SNHLY and FYNNEI. The V and J ends lost 6 bases and 0 bases respectively, with 9 bases between them. CDR3 amino acids: CASRASGSYNEQFF. For the CDR3, the DNA is TGTGCCAGCAGAGCGAGCGGCTCCTACAATGAGCAGTTCTTC. The full variable domain, with the rest looked up from reference TRBV2 and TRBJ2-1, is EPEVTQTPSHQVTQMGQEVILRCVPISNHLYFYWYRQILGQKVEFLVSFYNNEISEKSEIFDDQFSVERPDGSNFTLKIRSTKLEDSAMYFCASRASGSYNEQFFGPGTRLTVL.

This chain links TRBV3-1 (or the pseudogene TRBV3-2) with TRBJ1-5, with D tentatively TRBD1 (6 bases). CDR3 length: 17 amino acids. Deletions cut 0 bases from V and 3 bases from J, with 15 bases between. Germline-derived CDR1 and CDR2 are LGHDT and YNNKEL (reference sequence). CDR3 DNA: TGTGCCAGCAGCCAAGATTATCCCGGACAGTCCAATCAGCCCCAGCATTTT. Translation gives CASSQDYPGQSNQPQHF.

The chain employs TRBV5-1 and TRBJ1-2; 8 positions match TRBD1. V shed 5 bases, J shed 2 bases, and the junction held 8 bases outside the gene matches. The germline CDR1 and CDR2 sequences are SGHRS and YFSETQ. This CDR3 has 15 amino acids. The CDR3 sequence is CASSFNDRGNYGYTF. CDR3 DNA: TGCGCCAGCAGTTTTAACGACAGGGGAAACTATGGCTACACCTTC.